Presented here are 21 T cell receptor beta chains from one specimen sequenced in a study of T cell clones after liver transplantation. Sequenced by immunoSEQ multiplex PCR; TCRdb stores in-frame clones only, minus some. The sample has some 80,000 clones; around 80% are singletons. This sample comprised CD4+ T cells from blood, obtained 48 to 50 months after liver transplant. The receptors come from a human patient who received a liver transplant. Some T cells may possibly be graft donor cells.

This clone was found a few times. The chain recombines TRBV30 with TRBJ1-5; D ambiguous. The CDR3 is 16 amino acids. Trimming took off 1 base at V and 4 bases at J, with 17 bases between the two ends. Germline V gives CDR1 GTSNPN, CDR2 SVGIG (reference sequence). The CDR3 region is CAWSGEIGRQNQPQHF. The CDR3 DNA reads as TGTGCCTGGAGTGGCGAAATAGGACGTCAAAATCAGCCCCAGCATTTT.

This rearrangement joins TRBV27 to TRBJ2-1; D gene unclear. V was cut by 9 bases and J by 10 bases, with 19 bases left in between. The CDR3 spans 13 residues. From germline, CDR1 is MNHEY and CDR2 SMNVEV (reference sequence). The CDR3: CASWLSNVGEQFF. CDR3 DNA: TGTGCCAGTTGGCTCTCCAACGTTGGCGAGCAGTTCTTC.

The chain has TRBV28 and TRBJ1-4; 9 bases line up with TRBD1. Germline V gene data show CDR1 as MDHEN and CDR2 as SYDVKM. V gave up 7 bases and J gave up 6 bases; unmatched junction bases: 9. The CDR3 has 15 amino acids. As DNA, the CDR3 is TGTGCCAGCACAACACCGGGACAGGGTTATGAAAAACTGTTTTTT. This sequence encodes CASTTPGQGYEKLFF. The variable domain in full, completed from reference TRBV28 and TRBJ1-4, reads DVKVTQSSRYLVKRTGEKVFLECVQDMDHENMFWYRQDPGLGLRLIYFSYDVKMKEKGDIPEGYSVSREKKERFSLILESASTNQTSMYLCASTTPGQGYEKLFFGSGTQLSVL.

This chain uses TRBV6-5 with TRBJ1-4; D unresolved. CDR1 and CDR2 from the germline V gene are MNHEY and SVGAGI. CDR3 length: 16 amino acids. The germline V and J ends were trimmed by 0 bases and 12 bases, with 20 bases remaining between them. This CDR3 reads CASSYSLWPRESELFF. CDR3 nucleotide sequence: TGTGCCAGCAGTTACTCGTTATGGCCTCGGGAGAGCGAACTGTTTTTT.

Notes on this clone: One junction end disagrees with the germline gene, perhaps due to a read error. The chain employs TRBV23-1 and TRBJ2-3; weak D call: TRBD1 (6 bases). TRBV23-1 is marked as an open reading frame, function uncertain. There are 13 residues in the CDR3. The CDR3 protein is CASPSPGGRAGLF. In nucleotides, the CDR3 is TGCGCCAGCCCCTCCCCTGGGGGCAGGGCCGGTCTATTT.

The chain couples TRBV19 to TRBJ1-4; D is perhaps TRBD1 (5 bases). This CDR3 contains 14 residues. Trimming took 9 bases from V and 10 from J, leaving 21 bases between them. Germline V CDR1 and CDR2: LNHDA, SQIVND (reference sequence). The CDR3 DNA follows: TGTGCCAGCCAACACCCGGGGGACGGGGTAAAACTGTTTTTT. Its protein is CASQHPGDGVKLFF.

This clone appeared a single time. The chain has TRBV10-3 and TRBJ2-2; 8 bases line up with TRBD2. CDR3 length equals 16 residues. The V segment lost 0 bases and the J segment 4 bases; nucleotides outside the gene matches: 4. Germline assignment: CDR1 ENHRY and CDR2 SYGVKD. The CDR3, as DNA: TGTGCCATCAGTGAGTCAGGGCTAGCGGGCACCGGGGAGCTGTTTTTT. This codes for CAISESGLAGTGELFF.

The CDR3 DNA is TGTGCCAGCTTTGGACAGGGGGCGGTTGGCTATGGCTACACCTTC. Its translation is CASFGQGAVGYGYTF. The chain carries TRBV6-1 and TRBJ1-2, with 11 bases aligning to TRBD1. Germline lookup yields CDR1 MNHNS and CDR2 SASEGT. This CDR3 comprises 15 residues. V gave up 8 bases and J gave up 4 bases; unmatched junction bases: 9.

V usage is TRBV28 and J usage is TRBJ2-7; 12 nucleotides agree with TRBD2. The length of the CDR3 is 15 residues. Trimming took 1 base from V and 5 from J; bases not matched to a gene: 3. Germline CDR1 MDHEN, CDR2 SYDVKM. The CDR3 bases are TGTGCCAGCAGTTTATCTAGCGGGAGGGTCAACGAGCAGTACTTC. Translated: CASSLSSGRVNEQYF.

The CDR3 is CASSIFGTGVNEQFF. DNA for the CDR3: TGTGCCAGTAGTATTTTTGGGACAGGGGTCAATGAGCAGTTCTTC. The V call is TRBV19, the J call TRBJ2-1; 10 bases map to TRBD1. CDR1 is LNHDA, CDR2 SQIVND, per germline (reference sequence). Trimming cost V 3 bases and J 6 bases; bases outside gene matches: 5. The CDR3 runs 15 residues.

The chain has TRBV28 and TRBJ2-7; 11 bases agree with TRBD2. This CDR3 is built from 18 residues. Trimming removed 2 bases from V and 2 bases from J; junction bases left unmatched: 11. The germline V gene encodes CDR1 MDHEN and CDR2 SYDVKM. CDR3 in amino acids: CASSLQKIGTSGPYEQYF. The CDR3 nucleotides read TGTGCCAGCAGTTTACAGAAAATTGGGACTAGCGGACCCTACGAGCAGTACTTC.

The rearrangement joins TRBV5-4 to TRBJ2-1; D unclear. This CDR3 has 15 residues. V dropped 0 bases and J dropped 2 bases, with 9 bases sitting between them. CDR1 SGHNT and CDR2 YYREEE come from the germline V gene (reference sequence). The CDR3 sequence is CASSLEIITYNEQFF. The DNA of the CDR3 is TGTGCCAGCAGCTTGGAAATAATTACCTACAATGAGCAGTTCTTC. The variable domain in full, with the rest retrieved from reference TRBV5-4 and TRBJ2-1, is ETGVTQSPTHLIKTRGQQVTLRCSSQSGHNTVSWYQQALGQGPQFIFQYYREEENGRGNFPPRFSGLQFPNYSSELNVNALELDDSALYLCASSLEIITYNEQFFGPGTRLTVL.

A word on this clone: This sample also contains other DNA sequences that code for the same CDR3. V and J are TRBV4-1 and TRBJ1-2; TRBD1 matches 8 bases. The CDR3 is 14 amino acids. Looked up from germline, CDR1 is MGHRA and CDR2 is YSYEKL. With 3 bases clipped from V and 1 base from J, the junction kept 1 base outside the gene matches. CDR3 protein: CASSQGTGNYGYTF. The CDR3, as DNA: TGCGCCAGCAGCCAGGGGACAGGTAACTATGGCTACACCTTC.

The chain employs TRBV29-1 and TRBJ2-7, with 7 bases lining up with TRBD1. The J segment lost 1 base and the V segment lost 6 bases, leaving 3 bases of the junction unmatched. The CDR3 sequence is 12 residues long. The germline CDR1 and CDR2 sequences are SQVTM and ANQGSEA. The CDR3 loop reads CSVRDSSYEQYF. CDR3 DNA sequence: TGCAGCGTCCGGGACAGTTCCTACGAGCAGTACTTC.

This chain joins TRBV7-2 and TRBJ2-7; the D is unclear. V was pared by 6 bases and J by 3 bases, with 12 bases between. The germline V gene encodes CDR1 SGHTA and CDR2 FQGNSA. The CDR3 has 13 residues. Here the CDR3 reads CASSHSPIYEQYF. The CDR3 nucleotides read TGTGCCAGCAGTCATTCTCCCATCTACGAGCAGTACTTC.

The gene calls are TRBV15 and TRBJ2-1; 10 bases align to TRBD2. Germline values: CDR1 LNHNV, CDR2 YYDKDF (reference sequence). There are 17 residues in the CDR3. V lost 0 bases to trimming and J lost 4 bases; unmatched junction nucleotides: 6. This CDR3 reads CATSREASGSLYNEQFF. CDR3 DNA: TGTGCCACCAGCAGAGAAGCTAGCGGGAGTTTATACAATGAGCAGTTCTTC.

The count of this clone is one. The CDR3 region has the DNA TGTGCCAGCAGTTTCCTCGACAGGGGAGATGGCTACACCTTC. It translates to CASSFLDRGDGYTF. The chain combines TRBV6-5 with TRBJ1-2; 8 bases are a match to TRBD1. From germline, CDR1 is MNHEY and CDR2 SVGAGI. V was pared by 4 bases and J by 6 bases, with 7 bases of the junction left unmatched. The CDR3 is 14 amino acids.

The chain recombines TRBV5-1 with TRBJ1-1, with 9 positions matching TRBD1. The CDR3 has 17 residues. V gave up 4 bases and J gave up 6 bases; unmatched junction bases: 16. From germline, CDR1 is SGHRS and CDR2 YFSETQ. CDR3 sequence (DNA): TGCGCCAGCAGCGACCCTTCCCGGGACAGGGTACGTTCTGAAGCTTTCTTT. Its protein product is CASSDPSRDRVRSEAFF. Filled out from reference TRBV5-1 and TRBJ1-1, the complete variable domain reads KAGVTQTPRYLIKTRGQQVTLSCSPISGHRSVSWYQQTPGQGLQFLFEYFSETQRNKGNFPGRFSGRQFSNSRSEMNVSTLELGDSALYLCASSDPSRDRVRSEAFFGQGTRLTVV.

The chain links TRBV5-4 to TRBJ1-1; the match to TRBD1 covers 7 bases. This CDR3 is 13 amino acids long. The V and J ends lost 4 bases and 4 bases, in that order; junction bases with no gene match: 4. Germline CDR1 is SGHNT and CDR2 is YYREEE (reference sequence). Here the CDR3 DNA reads TGTGCCAGCAGCCAATCAGGGGGCACTGAAGCTTTCTTT. It yields the protein CASSQSGGTEAFF.

The chain couples TRBV7-6 to TRBJ1-2, with TRBD1 matching over 7 bases. The CDR3 is made up of 14 amino acids. Germline values: CDR1 SGHVS, CDR2 FNYEAQ. The ends lost 5 bases at V and 4 bases at J; junction bases unmatched: 7. This CDR3 is CASSRGQGGYGYTF. In DNA form, the CDR3 reads TGTGCCAGCAGCCGAGGCCAGGGGGGCTATGGCTACACCTTC.

The chain recombines TRBV30 with TRBJ2-5; 9 positions match TRBD2. Germline loops: CDR1 GTSNPN, CDR2 SVGIG (reference sequence). With 5 bases clipped from V and 11 bases from J, the junction kept 12 bases outside the gene matches. CDR3 length: 13 residues. The CDR3 DNA reads as TGTGCCTGGGAGACTAGCGGAGCCTCGTCTCAGTACTTC. This gives the protein CAWETSGASSQYF.